This T cell receptor beta chain was sequenced for a study of T-cell memory formation after mild COVID-19. Study-wide points: Memory from before infection featured some responding clones, which suggests cross-reactive memory joined. A balance of CD4 and CD8 characterized clones contracting day 15 to 85, whereas later expanders leaned CD4+.

For this clonotype: The antigen is not known.

Employing constant-segment primers, 5'RACE generated TCR alpha and TCR beta cDNA libraries bearing sample barcodes and UMIs. TCRdb passed the 5' RACE reads through MiXCR, listing each CDR3 protein once. The sample lists 380,000 or so distinct CDR3 sequences; about an eighth were seen once. V shed 4 bases and J shed 6 bases, with 16 bases lying between them. CDR3 length: 14 amino acids. Germline V gene sequence: CDR1 SGHDN, CDR2 FVKESK. The chain employs TRBV14 and TRBJ2-7; D possibly uses TRBD1 or TRBD2 (5 bases each). Material for sequencing was PBMCs or a T cell subset sorted from them (not recorded which). The receptor was isolated from a man between 18 and 29 years old who had mild COVID-19 (a few samples of this study predate the infection). Cell type and time point are not known. This chain's CDR3 is CASSPGWDLAEQYF. CDR3 nucleotide sequence: TGTGCCAGCAGCCCAGGGTGGGACCTGGCCGAGCAGTACTTC.